Listed below are T cell receptor beta chains from one sample, sequenced in a study of blood T cell repertoires in COVID-19. Profiled with immunoSEQ multiplex PCR; TCRdb holds only in-frame clones, not every one. The sample lists about 130,000 clones, roughly 80% occurring once. Input material: peripheral blood. All receptors derive from a woman in her 30s who had recovered from COVID-19. CDR3s include the opening cysteine and the closing phenylalanine or tryptophan. The D gene is left open where the match is weak. Some rows have no size entry. The others give once, few or many, or a class for an expanded clone.

len: 15; abundance: -; v_gene: TRBV5-1; d_gene: TRBD1; j_gene: TRBJ2-5; CDR3nt: TGCGCCAGCAGCTTTACGGGACAGGGTGTAGTGACCCAGTACTTC; CDR3aa: CASSFTGQGVVTQYF
len: 14; abundance: few; v_gene: TRBV19; d_gene: TRBD1; j_gene: TRBJ1-3; CDR3nt: TGTGCCAGTACCATGACAGGGACTGGAAACACCATATATTTT; CDR3aa: CASTMTGTGNTIYF
len: 16; abundance: -; v_gene: TRBV7-9; d_gene: TRBD1; j_gene: TRBJ2-3; CDR3nt: TGTGCCAGCAGCTTCCGGGACAGGACATTCACAGATACGCAGTATTTT; CDR3aa: CASSFRDRTFTDTQYF
len: 16; abundance: -; v_gene: TRBV11-2; d_gene: -; j_gene: TRBJ2-1; CDR3nt: TGTGCCAGCAGCCGGGGGGCCACCGGTGAGTACAATGAGCAGTTCTTC; CDR3aa: CASSRGATGEYNEQFF
len: 14; abundance: -; v_gene: TRBV5-1; d_gene: TRBD2; j_gene: TRBJ2-7; CDR3nt: TGCGCCAGCACCGTAGCGGGAGACGGCTACGAGCAGTACTTC; CDR3aa: CASTVAGDGYEQYF
len: 16; abundance: -; v_gene: TRBV5-4; d_gene: TRBD2; j_gene: TRBJ2-1; CDR3nt: TGTGCCAGCACCACGGGGGGCAGCGGGGGATACAATGAGCAGTTCTTC; CDR3aa: CASTTGGSGGYNEQFF
len: 13; abundance: -; v_gene: TRBV11-3; d_gene: -; j_gene: TRBJ1-1; CDR3nt: TGTGCCAGCAGCTCTAGTGGCGGTACTGAAGCTTTCTTT; CDR3aa: CASSSSGGTEAFF
len: 14; abundance: -; v_gene: TRBV29-1; d_gene: -; j_gene: TRBJ1-2; CDR3nt: TGCAGCGTTGAGACTGTGTCCGGCCTCATAGGCTACACCTTC; CDR3aa: CSVETVSGLIGYTF
len: 15; abundance: -; v_gene: TRBV7-3; d_gene: TRBD1; j_gene: TRBJ2-1; CDR3nt: TGTGCCAGCAGCCCGGACAGGAGCTCCTACAATGAGCAGTTCTTC; CDR3aa: CASSPDRSSYNEQFF
len: 16; abundance: -; v_gene: TRBV7-3; d_gene: -; j_gene: TRBJ2-6; CDR3nt: TGTGCCAGCAGCTTAAACAGAAACTCTGGGGCCAACGTCCTGACTTTC; CDR3aa: CASSLNRNSGANVLTF
len: 13; abundance: -; v_gene: TRBV5-8; d_gene: -; j_gene: TRBJ1-1; CDR3nt: TGTGCCAGCAGCGTCGAGGCTGGGACTGAAGCTTTCTTT; CDR3aa: CASSVEAGTEAFF
len: 16; abundance: -; v_gene: TRBV7-9; d_gene: -; j_gene: TRBJ1-3; CDR3nt: TGTGCCAGCAGCTTAGCGAACAGGTCGGCGGGAAACACCATATATTTT; CDR3aa: CASSLANRSAGNTIYF
len: 16; abundance: -; v_gene: TRBV7-9; d_gene: TRBD1; j_gene: TRBJ2-7; CDR3nt: TGTGCCAGCAGCAATACGCTGGGACAGGGGGCCCCGGAGCAGTACTTC; CDR3aa: CASSNTLGQGAPEQYF
len: 15; abundance: -; v_gene: TRBV5-6; d_gene: -; j_gene: TRBJ1-1; CDR3nt: TGTGCCAGCAGCTGGCGGCAAACCCGCAACACTGAAGCTTTCTTT; CDR3aa: CASSWRQTRNTEAFF
len: 14; abundance: -; v_gene: TRBV5-1; d_gene: -; j_gene: TRBJ2-7; CDR3nt: TGCGCCAGCAGCTATGAACTGAGCTCCTACGAGCAGTACTTC; CDR3aa: CASSYELSSYEQYF
len: 15; abundance: -; v_gene: TRBV13; d_gene: -; j_gene: TRBJ2-7; CDR3nt: TGTGCCAGTGGATTTTCCGGCCAGGGGAATTACGAGCAGTACTTC; CDR3aa: CASGFSGQGNYEQYF
len: 17; abundance: -; v_gene: TRBV4-1; d_gene: -; j_gene: TRBJ1-4; CDR3nt: TGCGCCAGCAGCCAAGCACCCCTGAGGGAGGCTAATGAAAAACTGTTTTTT; CDR3aa: CASSQAPLREANEKLFF
len: 14; abundance: once; v_gene: TRBV3-1/TRBV3-2; d_gene: TRBD1; j_gene: TRBJ1-2; CDR3nt: TGTGCCAGCAGCCCTAGCGGGACAGTCTATGGCTACACCTTC; CDR3aa: CASSPSGTVYGYTF
len: 13; abundance: -; v_gene: TRBV30; d_gene: -; j_gene: TRBJ1-2; CDR3nt: TGTGCCTGGAGTGTACTACAGGGCTATGGCTACACCTTC; CDR3aa: CAWSVLQGYGYTF
len: 18; abundance: -; v_gene: TRBV5-6; d_gene: -; j_gene: TRBJ1-3; CDR3nt: TGTGCCAGCAGCTTGGCCCTCGGTTCAGGGCTGCGTGGAAACACCATATATTTT; CDR3aa: CASSLALGSGLRGNTIYF
len: 13; abundance: -; v_gene: TRBV21-1; d_gene: -; j_gene: TRBJ1-5; CDR3nt: TGTGCCAGCGGACAGGGGTACAATCAGCCCCAGCATTTT; CDR3aa: CASGQGYNQPQHF
len: 17; abundance: -; v_gene: TRBV5-1; d_gene: -; j_gene: TRBJ1-3; CDR3nt: TGCGCCAGCAGCTTGGACCTAAACACTCTCGGGGGAAACACCATATATTTT; CDR3aa: CASSLDLNTLGGNTIYF
len: 14; abundance: -; v_gene: TRBV19; d_gene: TRBD2; j_gene: TRBJ2-3; CDR3nt: TGTGCCAGTTCTACAGCGGGGGGCCCAGATACGCAGTATTTT; CDR3aa: CASSTAGGPDTQYF
len: 15; abundance: -; v_gene: TRBV3-1/TRBV3-2; d_gene: TRBD1; j_gene: TRBJ1-1; CDR3nt: TGTGCCAGCAGCCCCCGGGACAGGGGGAACACTGAAGCTTTCTTT; CDR3aa: CASSPRDRGNTEAFF
len: 15; abundance: -; v_gene: TRBV12-2; d_gene: -; j_gene: TRBJ1-5; CDR3nt: TGTGCAAGTCGCTCGACGGACAGCCTCAATCAGCCCCAGCATTTT; CDR3aa: CASRSTDSLNQPQHF
len: 14; abundance: few; v_gene: TRBV30; d_gene: -; j_gene: TRBJ1-4; CDR3nt: TGTGCCTGCCCGGGGGAAGGGCTCGAAGAAAAACTGTTTTTT; CDR3aa: CACPGEGLEEKLFF
len: 14; abundance: -; v_gene: TRBV7-2; d_gene: -; j_gene: TRBJ1-1; CDR3nt: TGTGCCAGCAGGATAAACCTACAGGGAACTGAAGCTTTCTTT; CDR3aa: CASRINLQGTEAFF
len: 14; abundance: -; v_gene: TRBV5-1; d_gene: -; j_gene: TRBJ1-1; CDR3nt: TGCGCCAGCAGCCACGCGGGGGGAAACACTGAAGCTTTCTTT; CDR3aa: CASSHAGGNTEAFF
len: 14; abundance: -; v_gene: TRBV19; d_gene: TRBD2; j_gene: TRBJ2-1; CDR3nt: TGTGCCAGTAGTAGGAGAACCGAGCGGGGTGAGCAGTTCTTC; CDR3aa: CASSRRTERGEQFF
len: 15; abundance: once; v_gene: TRBV29-1; d_gene: -; j_gene: TRBJ2-1; CDR3nt: TGCAGCGTTGAAGAAAGGGAGGGGGGTTACAATGAGCAGTTCTTC; CDR3aa: CSVEEREGGYNEQFF
len: 13; abundance: -; v_gene: TRBV11-2; d_gene: -; j_gene: TRBJ2-7; CDR3nt: TGTGCCAGCAGCTCACATAGCGGCTACGAGCAGTACTTC; CDR3aa: CASSSHSGYEQYF
len: 12; abundance: -; v_gene: TRBV12-3/TRBV12-4; d_gene: -; j_gene: TRBJ2-5; CDR3nt: TGTGCCAGCAGTTTAAATGAGGAGACCCAGTACTTC; CDR3aa: CASSLNEETQYF
len: 15; abundance: few; v_gene: TRBV5-4; d_gene: -; j_gene: TRBJ1-1; CDR3nt: TGTGCCAGCAACCGGAGGGAACAGTCAGCGACTGAAGCTTTCTTT; CDR3aa: CASNRREQSATEAFF
len: 15; abundance: -; v_gene: TRBV29-1; d_gene: -; j_gene: TRBJ2-2; CDR3nt: TGCAGCGTGGGGCGCCAGGGGCCCGGAACCGGGGAGCTGTTTTTT; CDR3aa: CSVGRQGPGTGELFF
len: 18; abundance: -; v_gene: TRBV6-4; d_gene: TRBD2; j_gene: TRBJ2-7; CDR3nt: TGTGCCAGCAGTTTTTTTAGACTAGCGGGGGACCAGGGCGACGAGCAGTACTTC; CDR3aa: CASSFFRLAGDQGDEQYF
len: 14; abundance: -; v_gene: TRBV10-2; d_gene: TRBD1; j_gene: TRBJ2-3; CDR3nt: TGCGCCAGCATCGTGGGACAGGGCACAGATACGCAGTATTTT; CDR3aa: CASIVGQGTDTQYF
len: 12; abundance: -; v_gene: TRBV12-3/TRBV12-4; d_gene: -; j_gene: TRBJ1-2; CDR3nt: TGTGCCAGCAGCAGGGGAAACTATGGCTACACCTTC; CDR3aa: CASSRGNYGYTF
len: 13; abundance: -; v_gene: TRBV19; d_gene: -; j_gene: TRBJ2-3; CDR3nt: TGTGCCAGTAGTTGGGGCCCAGTCGGTACGCAGTATTTT; CDR3aa: CASSWGPVGTQYF
len: 15; abundance: -; v_gene: TRBV4-1; d_gene: TRBD1; j_gene: TRBJ1-4; CDR3nt: TGCGCCAGCAGCCAAGTAGGGACAGGTGGGGAAAAACTGTTTTTT; CDR3aa: CASSQVGTGGEKLFF
len: 14; abundance: few; v_gene: TRBV27; d_gene: -; j_gene: TRBJ2-4; CDR3nt: TGTGCCAGCACTTCGTTAGCCAGTAGAAACATTCAGTACTTC; CDR3aa: CASTSLASRNIQYF
len: 22; abundance: -; v_gene: TRBV21-1; d_gene: -; j_gene: TRBJ2-4; CDR3nt: TGTGCCAGCAGCAAAGCGGTAAGGCTAGCGGGAGGGAAACTCTCGGCCAAAAACATTCAGTACTTC; CDR3aa: CASSKAVRLAGGKLSAKNIQYF
len: 13; abundance: -; v_gene: TRBV5-4; d_gene: -; j_gene: TRBJ1-2; CDR3nt: TGTGCCAGCATCTTTTGGGGGGGCGATAGCTACACCTTC; CDR3aa: CASIFWGGDSYTF
len: 15; abundance: -; v_gene: TRBV24-1; d_gene: -; j_gene: TRBJ1-5; CDR3nt: TGTGCCACCAGTGAGGAACAGGGTGTAAGTCAGCCCCAGCATTTT; CDR3aa: CATSEEQGVSQPQHF
len: 12; abundance: once; v_gene: TRBV12-3/TRBV12-4; d_gene: -; j_gene: TRBJ2-3; CDR3nt: TGTGCCAGCAGTCCATCCACAGATACGCAGTATTTT; CDR3aa: CASSPSTDTQYF